The T cell receptor beta chain under discussion was sequenced for a study of post-analysis software for immune sequencing data. Background on the study: Included among the disease courses, which were recorded for the cohort, were relapsing-remitting, secondary progressive and progressive-relapsing multiple sclerosis.

In its sample, this clonotype was seen a few times. The antigen is unknown. Unique-molecular-identifier-tagged TCR beta cDNA libraries were used. TCRdb passed the PCR reads through MiXCR, listing each CDR3 protein once. Altogether about 810,000 distinct CDR3 sequences are present, approximately 53% being singletons, with the ten largest covering 4% to 5.5%. V was clipped by 2 bases and J by 7 bases, with 22 bases between them. CDR1 and CDR2 (germline): SGDLS, YYNGEE. CDR3 size: 17 residues. The study, taken as a whole, reports: Compared against controls, patients with multiple sclerosis displayed significantly lower normalized Chao1 diversity. Samples prepared in the same batch strongly co-clustered by F measure. Relative to controls, patients had about 5 TRBV segments at higher frequency, with TRBV5-6, TRBV5-1 and TRBV20-1 among these.

This chain uses TRBV9 with TRBJ2-1; maybe TRBD2 (7 bases). Sequencing was carried out using blood. This clonotype was obtained from a girl under 18 with multiple sclerosis. The CDR3 is CASSVDLLRGLRNEQFF. In DNA form, the CDR3 reads TGTGCCAGCAGCGTGGACCTCCTGCGGGGGCTTAGGAATGAGCAGTTCTTC.